This TCR beta chain was sequenced for a study of T cell responses to AZD1222 COVID-19 vaccine. The V gene's germline CDR1 is LNHDA and CDR2 SQIVND (reference sequence). The CDR3 covers 15 residues. The trim removed 8 bases at V and 1 base at J, leaving 7 bases unmatched. Profiling relied on immunoSEQ multiplex PCR, and the TCRdb table lists in-frame clones only, not all of them. The sample carries 95,000 or so clones, roughly 90% recorded once. Notes on the study in general: Most donors were white British and more were female, and clonal diversity was possibly underestimated.

A word on this clone: The target antigen is unknown.

The rearrangement uses TRBV19 and TRBJ1-5; TRBD1 agrees at 8 bases. The sample consisted of peripheral blood, taken 28 days after the second AZD1222 dose. The sequence derives from an adult who received the AZD1222 COVID-19 vaccine. CDR3 DNA sequence: TGTGCCAGTCGGGGACAGGTTTTAAGCAATCAGCCCCAGCATTTT. Its translation is CASRGQVLSNQPQHF.